The entry below gives a single T cell receptor beta chain sequence along with its context. This specimen belongs to a study of blood T cell repertoires in COVID-19. Whole-study context: There were acute and convalescent COVID-19 samples, and they came from the United States, Italy and Spain. The analysed material was cDNA or gDNA that came from T cells, B-cell-depleted T cells, or PBMCs.

J lost 6 bases, V lost 4 bases, and 5 bases had no gene match. The CDR3 contains 14 residues. CDR1 is SGHRS, CDR2 YFSETQ, per germline. Source study methods: Amplification of reference gene primers provided the estimated nucleated cell counts. Libraries were prepared by immunoSEQ multiplex PCR; TCRdb keeps only in-frame clonotypes and omits some of them. V and J calls and clone size come straight from that table; D and trimming were deduced from the DNA. The sample yields over 200,000 clones, approximately 84% seen once. The chain combines TRBV5-1 with TRBJ2-1; TRBD1 agrees at 9 bases. The receptor's source is a woman at least 80 years old with acute or convalescent COVID-19. Sample: peripheral blood. The CDR3 DNA follows: TGCGCCAGCAGCCCGGGACAGGGCGGCAATGAGCAGTTCTTC. Translated: CASSPGQGGNEQFF. Complete variable domain (other parts from reference TRBV5-1 and TRBJ2-1): KAGVTQTPRYLIKTRGQQVTLSCSPISGHRSVSWYQQTPGQGLQFLFEYFSETQRNKGNFPGRFSGRQFSNSRSEMNVSTLELGDSALYLCASSPGQGGNEQFFGPGTRLTVL.